This T cell receptor (beta chain) is drawn from a study of CD8 T cells in Susac syndrome. Random hexamers served to reverse transcribe about 0.5 to 1 ug RNA. TCRdb passed the immunoSEQ multiplex PCR reads through MiXCR, listing each CDR3 protein once. The data show 100,000 to 150,000 distinct CDR3 sequences, around 75% seen once. While CD8+ and CD4+ T cells were isolated negatively, TEMRA cells were enriched by FACS. This CDR3 has 13 amino acids. Trimming removed 3 bases at V and 3 bases at J, with 9 bases between. CDR1 is MNHNS, CDR2 SASEGT, per germline. The gene calls are TRBV6-1 and TRBJ2-7; D is unclear. The sample taken for sequencing was CD8+ T cells from PBMCs. The receptor's source is a human donor with multiple sclerosis. CDR3 residues: CASSDAHNYEQYF. DNA of the CDR3: TGTGCCAGCAGTGATGCGCACAACTACGAGCAGTACTTC.